These T cell receptor beta chains were read from a single sample in a study of cytomegalovirus exposure and HLA in healthy donors. Profiling relied on immunoSEQ multiplex PCR, and the TCRdb table lists in-frame clones only, not all of them. The data contain roughly 120,000 clones, 82% of them singletons. Sequenced sample: PBMCs. These receptors all come from a young man in good health and CMV-seropositive. CDR3s include the opening cysteine and the closing phenylalanine or tryptophan. The D gene is left open where the match is weak. Clone size, where shown, is once, few, many, or a class for clones that have expanded.

D	V	J	size	DNA	CDR3
TRBD1	TRBV30	TRBJ2-7	.	TGTGCCTCTACTCGGACACAGGGGTCTGTCTACGAGCAGTACTTC	CASTRTQGSVYEQYF
TRBD1	TRBV18	TRBJ2-5	few	TGTGCCAGCTCACCGGGACAGGGGAGCTGGGAGACCCAGTACTTC	CASSPGQGSWETQYF
TRBD2	TRBV15	TRBJ2-7	.	TGTGCCACCAGCCGAGCGGGGTTAGCCTACGAGCAGTACTTC	CATSRAGLAYEQYF
TRBD1	TRBV7-2	TRBJ1-1	.	TGTGCCAGCAGCTTTTCTGGGACAGGGAACACTGAAGCTTTCTTT	CASSFSGTGNTEAFF
.	TRBV15	TRBJ2-1	.	TGTGCCACCAGCAGGGACAAACACTACATATTACAGGTCATGGGAACCTACAATGAGCAGTTCTTC	CATSRDKHYILQVMGTYNEQFF
TRBD2	TRBV5-1	TRBJ2-1	.	TGCGCCAGCAGCTTTAGCGGGGGACCTCGGTTCTTC	CASSFSGGPRFF
.	TRBV5-6	TRBJ1-5	.	TGTGCCAGCAGCTCTTTGACACTCCGCAATCAGCCCCAGCATTTT	CASSSLTLRNQPQHF
.	TRBV5-6	TRBJ1-5	.	TGTGCCAGCAGCTCCTACGATCAGCCCCAGCATTTT	CASSSYDQPQHF
.	TRBV2	TRBJ2-1	once	TGTGCCAGCAGTGAACGGGGGGCTGAGCAGTTCTTC	CASSERGAEQFF
.	TRBV19	TRBJ1-1	once	TGTGCCAGTAGTATAGATGCCAGAGAAGCTTTCTTT	CASSIDAREAFF
TRBD1	TRBV5-4	TRBJ2-3	few	TGTGCCAGCAGCTTGTTCTCCCCAGGGGGCGCAGATACGCAGTATTTT	CASSLFSPGGADTQYF
TRBD1	TRBV7-9	TRBJ2-3	.	TGTGCCAGCACATCAGGGGGAGGCACAGATACGCAGTATTTT	CASTSGGGTDTQYF
.	TRBV4-1	TRBJ2-1	.	TGCGCCAGCAGCCAAGATATGAGCTCCTACAATGAGCAGTTCTTC	CASSQDMSSYNEQFF
TRBD2	TRBV11-3	TRBJ2-5	.	TGTGCCAGCAGCTCGGTGGCGGGGGGGGAGACCCAGTACTTC	CASSSVAGGETQYF
TRBD1	TRBV6-4	TRBJ1-1	.	TGTGCCAGCAGTGAAGTGGGACAGGGGGCGCTTAGGACTGAAGCTTTCTTT	CASSEVGQGALRTEAFF
TRBD1	TRBV7-3	TRBJ1-1	.	TGTGCCAGCAGCTTAAGACAGGGCACTGAAGCTTTCTTT	CASSLRQGTEAFF
TRBD2	TRBV30	TRBJ2-5	.	TGTGCCTGGAGTCCCCCAACACTAGCGGGAGTAAAGACCCAGTACTTC	CAWSPPTLAGVKTQYF
TRBD1	TRBV6-1	TRBJ1-1	few	TGTGCAAGTCGGACAGGGGGGAACATGAACACTGAAGCTTTCTTT	CASRTGGNMNTEAFF